This T cell receptor beta chain came from a study of T-cell memory formation after mild COVID-19. Study summary: The two donors had largely donor-specific TCR clusters. General study results and limits: There was no confirmation that second-wave clones peaking on day 37 were SARS-CoV-2 specific.

cDNA libraries for TCR alpha and TCR beta, carrying sample barcodes and UMIs, came from 5'RACE with constant-segment primers. TCRdb recomputed calls from the 5' RACE reads with MiXCR, one row per CDR3 protein. The table records 110,000 or so distinct CDR3 sequences, roughly a sixth of them present only once. Germline assignment: CDR1 SNHLY and CDR2 FYNNEI. V lost 5 bases, J lost 0 bases, and 10 bases stayed unmatched. The CDR3 is made up of 18 amino acids. In regard to this clonotype: Its antigen is currently unknown.

This receptor was taken from a man aged 18 to 29 who had mild COVID-19 (a few samples of this study predate the infection). Cell type and time point are not known. Sequenced material: PBMCs or a T cell subset sorted from them (not recorded which). The gene calls are TRBV2 and TRBJ2-7; 13 bases are shared with TRBD2. The CDR3 DNA is TGTGCCAGCAGTAGACTAGCGGGGGGCGCTACCAGCTCCTACGAGCAGTACTTC. Translated, it gives CASSRLAGGATSSYEQYF. The entire variable domain, with the rest obtained from reference TRBV2 and TRBJ2-7, is as follows: EPEVTQTPSHQVTQMGQEVILRCVPISNHLYFYWYRQILGQKVEFLVSFYNNEISEKSEIFDDQFSVERPDGSNFTLKIRSTKLEDSAMYFCASSRLAGGATSSYEQYFGPGTRLTVT.